These T cell receptor beta chains were read from a single sample in a study of tumor-infiltrating lymphocytes in primary liver carcinoma. From the multiplex PCR reads, TCRdb called clonotypes with MiXCR, one entry per CDR3 protein. Of about 99,000 distinct CDR3 sequences listed, around 63% are singletons. Source material: liver tumor tissue from sampling region 5. These receptor sequences come from a woman aged 60-75 years with primary liver carcinoma and hepatitis B virus infection. The CDR3 runs from the conserved cysteine through the conserved F or W. D genes are given only for firm matches. Expanded clones are given a class, and other clones once, few, many or no size at all.

clone_size	v_call	d_call	j_call	cdr3_length	cdr3_aa	cdr3_nt
NA	TRBV11-3	NA	TRBJ2-1	16	CAISPPRDSNYNERFF	TGTGCCATCAGCCCCCCCAGAGATTCCAATTACAATGAGCGGTTCTTC
NA	TRBV4-2	NA	TRBJ1-6	15	CACSQTAIRNSPLHF	TGTGCCTGCAGCCAAACAGCAATTAGAAATTCACCCCTCCACTTT
many	TRBV6-1	NA	TRBJ1-3	15	CATLLGALSGNTIYF	TGTGCCACTTTACTGGGGGCTCTCTCTGGAAACACCATATATTTT
NA	TRBV19	NA	TRBJ2-3	14	CASNGGLSEATQYF	TGTGCCAGTAACGGCGGACTTAGCGAAGCGACGCAGTATTTT
NA	TRBV11-3	NA	TRBJ2-1	15	CASSLLEVKFNEQFF	TGTGCCAGCAGCTTACTAGAGGTAAAGTTCAATGAGCAATTCTTC
NA	TRBV10-3	TRBD1	TRBJ1-5	18	CAISEPGWTGASNQPQHF	TGTGCCATCAGTGAGCCTGGGTGGACAGGGGCCTCCAATCAGCCCCAGCATTTT
many	TRBV29-1	NA	TRBJ2-5	12	CSVGQPQETQYF	TGCAGCGTCGGACAGCCTCAAGAGACCCAGTACTTC
medium-sized	TRBV12-3/TRBV12-4	NA	TRBJ1-5	16	CASSLDGGAGSQPQHF	TGTGCCAGCAGTTTAGACGGGGGGGCAGGGTCTCAGCCCCAGCATTTT
NA	TRBV2	NA	TRBJ2-3	15	CASRPRDFSTDTQYF	TGTGCCAGCAGGCCCCGGGACTTTAGCACAGATACGCAGTATTTT
many	TRBV6-4	TRBD2	TRBJ2-3	14	CASSEAGVADTQYF	TGTGCCAGCAGTGAAGCGGGAGTCGCAGATACGCAGTATTTT
NA	TRBV28	TRBD1	TRBJ1-4	17	CASSLSGTGATNERLFF	TGTGCCAGCAGTTTATCCGGGACAGGGGCAACTAATGAAAGACTGTTTTTT
NA	TRBV28	TRBD2	TRBJ2-1	15	CASKRAGLHYNEQFF	TGTGCCAGCAAGAGAGCGGGGCTCCATTACAATGAGCAGTTCTTC
NA	TRBV28	TRBD2	TRBJ2-1	18	CTSLQTSGRGSSYNKQFF	TGTACCAGTCTTCAGACTAGCGGGAGGGGGAGCTCCTACAATAAGCAGTTCTTC
NA	TRBV4-1	NA	TRBJ1-1	13	CASSPSMNTEAFF	TGCGCCAGCAGCCCATCCATGAACACTGAAGCTTTCTTT
many	TRBV12-3/TRBV12-4	TRBD1	TRBJ2-3	15	CASSFGQGLGDTQYF	TGTGCCAGCAGTTTCGGACAGGGCTTAGGAGATACGCAGTATTTT
NA	TRBV6-1	NA	TRBJ1-2	15	CASSVGLTEDYDYTF	TGTGCCAGCAGCGTAGGTTTGACAGAGGACTATGACTACACCTTC
NA	TRBV2	NA	TRBJ1-5	12	CASSDGVKPRHF	TGTGCCAGCAGTGATGGGGTCAAGCCCCGGCATTTT
many	TRBV10-3	TRBD1	TRBJ2-3	17	CAISESGTGLTTDTQYF	TGTGCCATCAGTGAGTCAGGGACAGGGTTGACCACAGATACGCAGTATTTT
NA	TRBV20-1	NA	TRBJ1-1	13	CSARGPDHTEAFF	TGCAGTGCTAGGGGCCCTGACCACACTGAAGCTTTCTTT
many	TRBV6-1	TRBD2	TRBJ2-5	19	CASSEVDSGRATGRETQYF	TGTGCCAGCAGTGAAGTCGATAGCGGGAGGGCCACGGGTCGCGAGACCCAGTACTTC
NA	TRBV28	NA	TRBJ2-3	15	CASPGGVISTVTQYF	TGTGCCAGCCCCGGCGGGGTAATTAGCACAGTTACGCAGTATTTT
once	TRBV11-2	NA	TRBJ2-1	22	CTSTRTPRAGGIWTRDHNEQFF	TGTACCAGCACCAGAACCCCTCGGGCTGGCGGGATCTGGACCCGGGACCACAATGAGCAGTTCTTC
once	TRBV7-9	NA	TRBJ2-7	17	CASSPTGRRMASYEHYF	TGTGCCAGCAGCCCCACGGGGCGACGAATGGCCTCCTACGAGCATTACTTC
NA	TRBV4-1	TRBD2	TRBJ2-1	20	CASCPIPGTSLESSYNEQFF	TGCGCCAGCTGCCCAATCCCCGGGACTAGCTTAGAGAGCTCCTACAATGAGCAGTTCTTC
many	TRBV10-3	NA	TRBJ2-7	14	CAIKRTDDTYEQYF	TGTGCCATCAAGCGGACAGACGATACCTACGAGCAGTACTTC
NA	TRBV6-5	TRBD1	TRBJ2-5	15	CASSDQTGGRETQYF	TGTGCCAGCAGTGACCAGACAGGGGGCCGGGAGACCCAGTACTTC
few	TRBV9	NA	TRBJ1-2	15	CASSVEGGGVSGYTF	TGTGCCAGCAGCGTAGAAGGGGGGGGCGTTTCGGGCTACACCTTC
NA	TRBV11-2	NA	TRBJ2-5	13	CASSFVNQEAQYF	TGTGCAAGCAGCTTCGTGAACCAAGAGGCCCAATACTTC
once	TRBV14	NA	TRBJ2-1	15	CGSSRAISGLNEQFF	TGTGGCAGCAGCCGGGCAATTAGCGGACTCAATGAGCAGTTCTTC
once	TRBV20-1	NA	TRBJ2-7	14	CSAISGAGIHEQYF	TGCAGTGCTATTTCCGGGGCAGGGATTCACGAACAGTACTTC
NA	TRBV10-3	NA	TRBJ1-5	18	CAISESSRGRGLIQPQHF	TGTGCCATCAGTGAGTCGAGCAGGGGTAGGGGCCTAATTCAGCCCCAGCATTTT
NA	TRBV11-2	TRBD1	TRBJ1-1	17	CASSSRRTQGANTEAFF	TGTGCCAGCAGCTCCCGACGGACGCAGGGGGCGAACACTGAAGCTTTCTTT
once	TRBV11-2	NA	TRBJ2-3	16	CASSQALVGRTDTQCF	TGTGCCAGCAGCCAGGCTCTAGTGGGGAGAACAGATACGCAGTGTTTT
NA	TRBV29-1	NA	TRBJ2-3	13	CSVDGGGTDRQYF	TGCAGTGTTGACGGTGGAGGCACAGATAGGCAGTATTTT
many	TRBV5-1	NA	TRBJ1-4	13	CASSSGVNEKLFF	TGCGCCAGCAGCTCCGGGGTTAATGAAAAACTGTTTTTT
few	TRBV28	NA	TRBJ2-3	11	CASSATDTQYF	TGTGCCAGCAGTGCGACAGATACGCAGTATTTT
NA	TRBV28	NA	TRBJ1-1	18	CASSLRFLPGPKRTEAFF	TGTGCCAGCAGTTTACGGTTCCTCCCGGGCCCCAAGCGTACTGAAGCTTTCTTT
NA	TRBV11-2	NA	TRBJ2-7	12	CARSLEGDQEYF	TGTGCCAGGAGCTTAGAGGGCGACCAGGAGTACTTC
NA	TRBV10-1	NA	TRBJ2-1	15	CASSVSGAGRNEQFF	TGCGCCAGCAGTGTGTCTGGTGCAGGGCGCAATGAGCAGTTCTTC
NA	TRBV4-2	NA	TRBJ2-1	13	CASSTISYNEQFF	TGTGCCAGCAGTACTATCTCCTACAATGAACAGTTCTTC
NA	TRBV11-2	TRBD2	TRBJ2-3	15	CVSSFGLGRVDTQYF	TGTGTCAGCAGCTTCGGACTAGGACGCGTAGATACGCAGTATTTT